The T cell receptor beta chain described here comes from a study of cytomegalovirus exposure and HLA in healthy donors. J was trimmed by 6 bases and V by 2 bases; bases with no gene match: 4. CDR1 SGHDT and CDR2 YYEEEE come from the germline V gene. The CDR3 has 14 residues. This clone was counted between two and nine times. What it binds is unknown. Vbeta (60) and Jbeta (13) primers were used in the PCR. Measured with immunoSEQ multiplex PCR; TCRdb has only the in-frame clones, and not every one. The sample holds around 92,000 clones, over 60% seen once. Study-wide results and caveats: CMV antigen specificity of three CMV-associated chains was confirmed in vitro. Per a prior analysis, the majority of TCR beta V segments were productive roughly 90% or roughly 30% of the time.

The gene calls are TRBV5-6 and TRBJ1-4; TRBD1 agrees at 7 bases. This clonotype was sampled from a man in his 60s in good health and CMV-seropositive. Sequenced input: PBMCs. The CDR3 nucleotides are TGTGCCAGCAGCTTCGACAGGGTTGATGAAAAACTGTTTTTT. It codes for CASSFDRVDEKLFF.